This TCR beta chain appears in the sequencing data of a study of blood T cell repertoires in COVID-19. Study overall: Donors in the United States, Italy and Spain gave samples during acute or convalescent COVID-19. From T cells, B-cell-depleted T cells, or PBMCs came the material, which was cDNA or gDNA.

Authors' analysis steps: Nucleated cell number was recorded as an estimate derived from reference gene primer amplification. Generated by immunoSEQ multiplex PCR, the TCRdb table keeps only in-frame clones and is missing some. D and trimming were read from the DNA, whereas the V and J calls and clone size are those reported in that table. Of about 300,000 clones listed, around 84% are singletons. The V and J ends lost 2 bases and 7 bases respectively, with 11 bases between them. Per the germline V gene, CDR1 is LGHNA and CDR2 is YNFKEQ. The CDR3 consists of 14 residues. Sample: peripheral blood. The chain joins TRBV4-2 to TRBJ2-2; D may be TRBD2 (7 bases). The origin of this receptor is a man in his 70s with acute or convalescent COVID-19. The DNA of the CDR3 is TGTGCCAGCAGCCAACGGGGGGCTGACGGGGAGCTGTTTTTT. Its protein product is CASSQRGADGELFF.